The 15 T cell receptor beta chains in this list originate from one sample, sequenced in a study of blood T cell repertoires in COVID-19. Some clones are missing from TCRdb's copy, which holds only in-frame ones; the method was immunoSEQ multiplex PCR. The data hold some 220,000 clones, with about 85% observed a single time. The sequenced material came from peripheral blood. The receptors stem from a woman in her sixties with active or convalescent COVID-19.

The table lists this clone with a few counts. V gene TRBV29-1 combines with J gene TRBJ2-7; 9 bases are shared with TRBD1. V lost 6 bases, J lost 2 bases, and 5 bases stayed unmatched. This CDR3 spans 13 amino acids. Per the germline V gene, CDR1 is SQVTM and CDR2 is ANQGSEA. CDR3 in amino acids: CSVTGTGPYEQYF. DNA for the CDR3: TGCAGCGTGACCGGGACAGGGCCCTACGAGCAGTACTTC.

V usage is TRBV18 and J usage is TRBJ1-6; TRBD1 aligns across 8 bases. Germline loops: CDR1 KGHSH, CDR2 LQKENI. This CDR3 comprises 16 residues. Germline trimming cut 3 bases from V and 5 bases from J; bases unmatched to any gene: 6. CDR3 region: CASSPLGTGHNSPLHF. CDR3 DNA: TGTGCCAGCTCACCCCTCGGGACAGGACATAATTCACCCCTCCACTTT. The entire variable domain, with the rest obtained from reference TRBV18 and TRBJ1-6, is as follows: NAGVMQNPRHLVRRRGQEARLRCSPMKGHSHVYWYRQLPEEGLKFMVYLQKENIIDESGMPKERFSAEFPKEGPSILRIQQVVRGDSAAYFCASSPLGTGHNSPLHFGNGTRLTVT.

This clone was found once. The chain combines TRBV7-9 with TRBJ1-3; possible D gene TRBD1, 5 bases. The CDR3 sequence is 15 residues long. In germline, CDR1 is SEHNR, CDR2 FQNEAQ (reference sequence). V was trimmed by 1 base and J by 4 bases, leaving 11 bases between them. CDR3 coding DNA: TGTGCCAGCAGCTTAGGTCCAGGGATGGGAAACACCATATATTTT. Translating gives CASSLGPGMGNTIYF.

The rearrangement joins TRBV29-1 to TRBJ1-1, with a tentative D call TRBD1 (5 bases). Germline values: CDR1 SQVTM, CDR2 ANQGSEA. The CDR3 has 14 amino acids. Deletions cut 4 bases from V and 1 base from J, with 13 bases between. CDR3 region: CSVVVRQSNTEAFF. The CDR3 DNA sequence: TGCAGCGTTGTAGTTCGACAGTCGAACACTGAAGCTTTCTTT.

This chain connects TRBV28 to TRBJ1-2; maybe TRBD1 (6 bases). Between the trimmed V and J ends, which lost 11 bases and 2 bases, there was a span of 21 bases. The CDR3 length is 15 residues. Germline values: CDR1 MDHEN, CDR2 SYDVKM. Here the CDR3 reads CAADGGRNINYGYTF. In nucleotides, the CDR3 is TGTGCCGCCGACGGGGGGCGCAACATCAACTATGGCTACACCTTC.

In this sample, this clone turned up once. The chain has TRBV11-2 and TRBJ2-7, with 10 positions matching TRBD1. The germline gives CDR1 SGHAT, CDR2 FQNNGV. V was clipped by 4 bases and J by 2 bases; unmatched bases: 5. The CDR3 contains 15 residues. The CDR3 loop reads CASSYPGTGAYEQYV. CDR3 sequence (DNA): TGTGCCAGCAGCTACCCCGGGACAGGGGCCTACGAGCAGTACGTC.

The chain couples TRBV2 to TRBJ1-5, with 8 bases fitting TRBD1. The CDR3 spans 14 residues. V lost 5 bases and J lost 6; bases outside the gene matches: 6. Per the germline V gene, CDR1 is SNHLY and CDR2 is FYNNEI. This CDR3 is CASSSQGARQPQHF. CDR3 nucleotide sequence: TGTGCCAGCAGTTCGCAGGGGGCGCGTCAGCCCCAGCATTTT.

V usage is TRBV6-1 and J usage is TRBJ2-1; D unresolved. Germline V gene data show CDR1 as MNHNS and CDR2 as SASEGT. The CDR3 is 13 amino acids. V was cut by 2 bases and J by 4 bases, with 6 bases left in between. The CDR3 DNA follows: TGTGCCAGCAGTGAACAGGCATACAATGAGCAGTTCTTC. Its protein is CASSEQAYNEQFF.

The chain is built from TRBV4-1 and TRBJ2-6, with D unresolved. V was pared by 4 bases and J by 0 bases, with 4 bases between. The CDR3 has 14 residues. Germline loops: CDR1 MGHRA, CDR2 YSYEKL. CDR3 loop: CASSPSSGANVLTF. In DNA form, the CDR3 reads TGCGCCAGCAGCCCTAGCTCTGGGGCCAACGTCCTGACTTTC.

The chain carries TRBV30 and TRBJ2-7; D remains ambiguous. V was trimmed by 2 bases and J by 2 bases, leaving 4 bases between them. This CDR3 comprises 11 residues. From germline, CDR1 is GTSNPN and CDR2 SVGIG (reference sequence). The CDR3 nucleotides are TGTGCCTGGAGTTCCGCCTACGAGCAGTACTTC. This gives the protein CAWSSAYEQYF.

This chain links TRBV18 with TRBJ1-1; 7 bases are shared with TRBD1. The CDR3 sequence is 15 residues long. From germline, CDR1 is KGHSH and CDR2 LQKENI. Trimming removed 1 base from V and 1 base from J; junction bases left unmatched: 3. The CDR3 DNA reads as TGTGCCAGCTCACCACACGGGACAGAGAACACTGAAGCTTTCTTT. It translates to CASSPHGTENTEAFF.

J is TRBJ1-1 and V is TRBV9; D call uncertain. This CDR3 has 13 amino acids. Germline-derived CDR1 and CDR2 are SGDLS and YYNGEE. Trimming shortened V by 6 bases and J by 5 bases, and 14 bases separated the two germline ends. CDR3 residues: CASNPGGRTEAFF. CDR3 DNA: TGTGCCAGCAACCCAGGAGGGAGGACTGAAGCTTTCTTT.

Of note for this clone: Within the sample, other DNA sequences also encode this same CDR3. The rearrangement uses TRBV5-4 and TRBJ2-5, with TRBD1 as a possible D gene (5 bases). Germline values: CDR1 SGHNT, CDR2 YYREEE (reference sequence). The CDR3 covers 14 residues. Trimming stripped 0 bases from V and 1 base from J, with 7 bases between. DNA of the CDR3: TGTGCCAGCAGCTTGGCAGGGATCCAAGAGACCCAGTACTTC. This gives the protein CASSLAGIQETQYF.

This clone has a handful of counts. V is TRBV7-9 and J is TRBJ1-1; D unresolved. The CDR3 totals 14 residues. Trimming removed 10 bases from V and 1 base from J, with 16 bases in between. Germline values: CDR1 SEHNR, CDR2 FQNEAQ (reference sequence). CDR3 nucleotide sequence: TGTGCCACTATGGGCGGGGAAGGGAACACTGAAGCTTTCTTT. Amino acids: CATMGGEGNTEAFF.

This chain uses TRBV7-9 with TRBJ1-1, with a weak D call TRBD1 (6 bases). The CDR3 has 14 amino acids. Looked up from germline, CDR1 is SEHNR and CDR2 is FQNEAQ (reference sequence). The V end lost 8 bases, the J end lost 3 bases, and 16 bases lay between the germline ends. The CDR3 loop is CASRGALGDTEAFF. CDR3 sequence (DNA): TGTGCCAGCCGGGGGGCGTTGGGGGACACTGAAGCTTTCTTT.